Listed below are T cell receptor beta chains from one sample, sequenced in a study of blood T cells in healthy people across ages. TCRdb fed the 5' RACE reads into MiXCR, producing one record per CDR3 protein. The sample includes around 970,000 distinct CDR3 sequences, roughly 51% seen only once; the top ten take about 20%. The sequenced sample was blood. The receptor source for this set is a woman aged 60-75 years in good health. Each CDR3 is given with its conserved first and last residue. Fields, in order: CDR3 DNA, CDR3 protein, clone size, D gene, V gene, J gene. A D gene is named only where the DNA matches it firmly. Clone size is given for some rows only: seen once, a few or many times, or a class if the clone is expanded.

CDR3 DNA: TGCGCCAGCAGGGGAGAAAGGAATCAGCCCCAGCATTTT
CDR3 protein: CASRGERNQPQHF
clone size: -
D gene: -
V gene: TRBV5-1
J gene: TRBJ1-5

CDR3 DNA: TGTGCCAGCGGGAGGGGGAGGACTTCTAACTATGGCTACACCTTC
CDR3 protein: CASGRGRTSNYGYTF
clone size: -
D gene: -
V gene: TRBV2
J gene: TRBJ1-2

CDR3 DNA: TGCAGTGCTAGAGATGGGGGTGCCCTCACAGATACGCAGTATTTT
CDR3 protein: CSARDGGALTDTQYF
clone size: few
D gene: -
V gene: TRBV20-1
J gene: TRBJ2-3

CDR3 DNA: TGTGCCAGCAGTGAGTGGAATGAGCAGTTCTTC
CDR3 protein: CASSEWNEQFF
clone size: -
D gene: -
V gene: TRBV25-1
J gene: TRBJ2-1

CDR3 DNA: TGTGCCAGCAGCCAGGTTCGAGGATGGAAGGGGGCGGGGGAGCAGTACTTC
CDR3 protein: CASSQVRGWKGAGEQYF
clone size: -
D gene: -
V gene: TRBV14
J gene: TRBJ2-7

CDR3 DNA: TGTGCCAGCAGTTACAAGGCGTCTAGCGGGAGGGCGGGTCACGAGCAGTACTTC
CDR3 protein: CASSYKASSGRAGHEQYF
clone size: -
D gene: TRBD2
V gene: TRBV6-5
J gene: TRBJ2-7

CDR3 DNA: TGTGCCAGCAGAACCACTAGCGCAACGGGCACAGATACGCAGTATTTT
CDR3 protein: CASRTTSATGTDTQYF
clone size: few
D gene: TRBD2
V gene: TRBV6-5
J gene: TRBJ2-3

CDR3 DNA: TGTGCCAGCAGTGAGACTAGCGCTTATCCAGATACGCAGTATTTT
CDR3 protein: CASSETSAYPDTQYF
clone size: -
D gene: TRBD2
V gene: TRBV2
J gene: TRBJ2-3

CDR3 DNA: TGTGCCAGCCGAAGGGGGGCGGAGACCCAGTACTTC
CDR3 protein: CASRRGAETQYF
clone size: -
D gene: -
V gene: TRBV3-1
J gene: TRBJ2-5

CDR3 DNA: TGTGCCAGCAGCCAAACAGGCTCTGAAGCTTTCTTT
CDR3 protein: CASSQTGSEAFF
clone size: -
D gene: -
V gene: TRBV4-2
J gene: TRBJ1-1

CDR3 DNA: TGTGCCAGCAGCTCTCCATGGGGGACGAACACTGAAGCTTTCTTT
CDR3 protein: CASSSPWGTNTEAFF
clone size: -
D gene: -
V gene: TRBV11-2
J gene: TRBJ1-1

CDR3 DNA: TGTGCCAGCAGCTCCGGGATGTACGAGCAGTACTTC
CDR3 protein: CASSSGMYEQYF
clone size: -
D gene: -
V gene: TRBV11-2
J gene: TRBJ2-7

CDR3 DNA: TGCGCCAGCAGCTTGCGTAGTCCGACGTATGGACTAGCGATCGGCAATGAGCAGTTCTTC
CDR3 protein: CASSLRSPTYGLAIGNEQFF
clone size: -
D gene: TRBD2
V gene: TRBV5-1
J gene: TRBJ2-1

CDR3 DNA: TGCGCCAGCAGCCAAGGTTTAGTGGTGGCAGGGAGCTCCTACGAGCAGTACTTC
CDR3 protein: CASSQGLVVAGSSYEQYF
clone size: few
D gene: -
V gene: TRBV5-1
J gene: TRBJ2-7

CDR3 DNA: TGTGCCACCAGCAGAAGGACAGGGGATACCTACGAGCAGTACTTC
CDR3 protein: CATSRRTGDTYEQYF
clone size: few
D gene: TRBD1
V gene: TRBV15
J gene: TRBJ2-7

CDR3 DNA: TGTGCCAGCAGTTTGGCCACTCCCCTAACAGGGACCTCTGGGGCCAACGTCCTGACTTTC
CDR3 protein: CASSLATPLTGTSGANVLTF
clone size: -
D gene: -
V gene: TRBV27
J gene: TRBJ2-6

CDR3 DNA: TGTGCCAGCAGCTTCACAAATCGGTACGAGCAGTACTTC
CDR3 protein: CASSFTNRYEQYF
clone size: -
D gene: -
V gene: TRBV7-2
J gene: TRBJ2-7

CDR3 DNA: TGTGCCAGCAACTTAGTTCCGGGGGGCTCCTACGAGCAGTACTTC
CDR3 protein: CASNLVPGGSYEQYF
clone size: -
D gene: TRBD2
V gene: TRBV7-2
J gene: TRBJ2-7

CDR3 DNA: TGTGCCAGCAATGTAGCAGCGAGGCGAGGGGAGCAGTACTTC
CDR3 protein: CASNVAARRGEQYF
clone size: -
D gene: -
V gene: TRBV27
J gene: TRBJ2-7

CDR3 DNA: TGTGCCAGCAGAGGGGGGTGGGAGACCCAGTACTTC
CDR3 protein: CASRGGWETQYF
clone size: -
D gene: -
V gene: TRBV28
J gene: TRBJ2-5

CDR3 DNA: TGTGCCAGCCGTTCCTTGGGCAGGGGAGTTCTGGACTATGGCTACACCTTC
CDR3 protein: CASRSLGRGVLDYGYTF
clone size: -
D gene: -
V gene: TRBV27
J gene: TRBJ1-2